This T cell receptor beta chain was captured in a study of OX40 agonist ivuxolimab in advanced cancers. Across the whole study: The patients got ivuxolimab, which is an agonistic anti-OX40 (CD134) antibody.

Notes on the study in general: CD4+ and CD8+ blood T cells expanded clonally by week 6 at 0.1 to 3.0 mg/kg. Fewer expanded clones were found on average in CD4+ than in CD8+ T cells.

Measured with immunoSEQ multiplex PCR; TCRdb has only the in-frame clones, and not every one. The table records 65,000 or so clones, approximately 88% of them present only once. The CDR3 consists of 15 residues. Deletions cut 4 bases from V and 4 bases from J, with 14 bases between. In germline, CDR1 is MNHEY, CDR2 SMNVEV (reference sequence). In regard to this clone: Its antigen is currently unknown.

Sequenced material: CD4+ or CD8+ T cells sorted from blood, taken in a trial of the OX40 agonist ivuxolimab. This clonotype was sampled from an adult with an advanced solid tumor such as melanoma, head and neck, liver or kidney cancer. V gene TRBV27 combines with J gene TRBJ1-5, with a tentative D call TRBD1 (6 bases). The CDR3 region is CASSWQGMGNQPQHF. The CDR3 DNA reads as TGTGCCAGCAGTTGGCAGGGGATGGGAAATCAGCCCCAGCATTTT.